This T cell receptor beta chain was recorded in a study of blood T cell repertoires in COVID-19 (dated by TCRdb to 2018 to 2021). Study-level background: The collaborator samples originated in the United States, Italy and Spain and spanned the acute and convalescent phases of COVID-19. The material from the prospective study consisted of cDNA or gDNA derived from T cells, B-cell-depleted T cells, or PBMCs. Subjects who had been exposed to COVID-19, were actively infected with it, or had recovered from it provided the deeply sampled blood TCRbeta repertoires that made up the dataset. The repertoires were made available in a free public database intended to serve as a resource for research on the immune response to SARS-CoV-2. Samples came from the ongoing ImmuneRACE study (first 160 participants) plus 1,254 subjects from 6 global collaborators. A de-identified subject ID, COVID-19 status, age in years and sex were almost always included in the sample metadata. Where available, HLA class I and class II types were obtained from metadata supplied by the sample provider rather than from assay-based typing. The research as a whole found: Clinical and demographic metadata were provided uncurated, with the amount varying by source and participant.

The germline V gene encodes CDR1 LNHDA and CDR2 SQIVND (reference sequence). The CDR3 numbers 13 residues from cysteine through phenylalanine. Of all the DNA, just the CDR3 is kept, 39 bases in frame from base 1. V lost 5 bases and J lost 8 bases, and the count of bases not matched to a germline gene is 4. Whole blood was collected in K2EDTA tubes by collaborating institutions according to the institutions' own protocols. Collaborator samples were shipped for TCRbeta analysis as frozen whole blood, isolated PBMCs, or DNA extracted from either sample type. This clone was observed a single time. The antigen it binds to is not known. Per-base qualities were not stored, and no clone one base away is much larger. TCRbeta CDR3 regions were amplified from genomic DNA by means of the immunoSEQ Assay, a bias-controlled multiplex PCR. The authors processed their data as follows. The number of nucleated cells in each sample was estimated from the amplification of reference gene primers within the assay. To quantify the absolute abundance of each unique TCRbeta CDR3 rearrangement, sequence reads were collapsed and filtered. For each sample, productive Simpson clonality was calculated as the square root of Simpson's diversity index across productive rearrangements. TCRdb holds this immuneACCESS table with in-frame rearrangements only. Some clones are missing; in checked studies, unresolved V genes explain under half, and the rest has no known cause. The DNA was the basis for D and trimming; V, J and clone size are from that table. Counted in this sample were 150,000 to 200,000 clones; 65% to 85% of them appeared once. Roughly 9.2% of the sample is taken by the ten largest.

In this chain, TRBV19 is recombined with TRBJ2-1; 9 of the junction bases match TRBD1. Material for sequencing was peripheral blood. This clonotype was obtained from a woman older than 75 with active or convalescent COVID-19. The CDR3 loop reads CASSGTGLDEQFF. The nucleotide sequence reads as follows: TGTGCCAGTAGTGGGACAGGGCTCGATGAGCAGTTCTTC.